Listed here is a single TCR beta chain. What it binds is not known. These data originate in a study of beta chain features in type 1 diabetes. Study-wide results and limits: Any HLA effect on TCRB rearrangement was left unresolved by small sub-analyses. Significant though moderate, a shortening of TCRB CDR3s appeared in all four CD4+ subsets of Type 1 diabetes patients.

V shed 2 bases and J 2 bases; nucleotides not matched to a gene: 3. Germline-derived CDR1 and CDR2 are SGDLS and YYNGEE. This CDR3 is 16 amino acids long. TCRB transcripts that were expressed got sequenced, as all of the isolated RNA had been reverse transcribed. The data were produced by immunoSEQ multiplex PCR, yet TCRdb's version contains in-frame clones alone and is incomplete. The sample yields under 400,000 clones, around 12% seen once. The receptor's source is a man aged 18 to 30 in good health. Sequencing was done on a sample of naive CD4+ T cells from blood. The rearrangement links TRBV9 to TRBJ2-3, with 12 bases lining up with TRBD2. The CDR3 bases are TGTGCCAGCAGCGTCCTAGCGGGGGGGTTCACAGATACGCAGTATTTT. It is translated as CASSVLAGGFTDTQYF.